This T cell receptor (beta chain) was sequenced for a study of T cells in Graves' hyperthyroidism and ophthalmopathy. Study as a whole: At initial diagnosis, before any treatment had begun, peripheral blood was obtained.

This CDR3 region has 21 residues. The ends lost 2 bases at V and 2 bases at J; junction bases unmatched: 22. Germline loops: CDR1 ENHRY, CDR2 SYGVKD. Subjects aged 18 to 65 presented with newly diagnosed hyperthyroidism of less than 2 months' duration. A patient was excluded if there was uncontrolled infection, other autoimmune disease, pregnancy or lactation. Clinical symptoms, serum thyroxine and TRAb, thyroid ultrasound and orbital computed tomography were used for the diagnoses. TCR beta CDR3 regions were amplified from RNA transcripts. RT-PCR in the first round (using the HTBI primer set) targeted the TCR CDR3. TCRdb fed the multiplex PCR reads into MiXCR, producing one record per CDR3 protein. The sample shows fewer than 450,000 distinct CDR3 sequences, roughly 15% of them seen only once.

Input material: blood. V gene TRBV10-3 combines with J gene TRBJ2-7; 9 bases align to TRBD1. The clonotype comes from a woman aged 25 to 39 with Graves' hyperthyroidism that later progressed to Graves' ophthalmopathy. In DNA form, the CDR3 reads TGTGCCATCAGTGAGCCCCAGGAGACAGGGGGAACGCTCACCGGACCCTACGAGCAGTACTTC. Its protein product is CAISEPQETGGTLTGPYEQYF.